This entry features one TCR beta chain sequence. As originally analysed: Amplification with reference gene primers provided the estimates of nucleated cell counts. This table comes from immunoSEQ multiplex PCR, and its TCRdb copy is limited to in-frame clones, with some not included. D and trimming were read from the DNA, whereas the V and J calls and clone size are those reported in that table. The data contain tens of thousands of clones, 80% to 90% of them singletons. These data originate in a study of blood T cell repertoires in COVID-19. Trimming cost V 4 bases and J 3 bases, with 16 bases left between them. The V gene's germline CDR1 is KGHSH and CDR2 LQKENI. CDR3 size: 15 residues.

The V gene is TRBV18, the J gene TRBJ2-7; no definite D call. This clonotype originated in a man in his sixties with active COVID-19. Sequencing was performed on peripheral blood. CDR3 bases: TGTGCCAGCTCACAGAGGCCGAACTCTTTCTACGAGCAGTACTTC. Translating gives CASSQRPNSFYEQYF. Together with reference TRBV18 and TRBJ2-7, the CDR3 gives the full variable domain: NAGVMQNPRHLVRRRGQEARLRCSPMKGHSHVYWYRQLPEEGLKFMVYLQKENIIDESGMPKERFSAEFPKEGPSILRIQQVVRGDSAAYFCASSQRPNSFYEQYFGPGTRLTVT.